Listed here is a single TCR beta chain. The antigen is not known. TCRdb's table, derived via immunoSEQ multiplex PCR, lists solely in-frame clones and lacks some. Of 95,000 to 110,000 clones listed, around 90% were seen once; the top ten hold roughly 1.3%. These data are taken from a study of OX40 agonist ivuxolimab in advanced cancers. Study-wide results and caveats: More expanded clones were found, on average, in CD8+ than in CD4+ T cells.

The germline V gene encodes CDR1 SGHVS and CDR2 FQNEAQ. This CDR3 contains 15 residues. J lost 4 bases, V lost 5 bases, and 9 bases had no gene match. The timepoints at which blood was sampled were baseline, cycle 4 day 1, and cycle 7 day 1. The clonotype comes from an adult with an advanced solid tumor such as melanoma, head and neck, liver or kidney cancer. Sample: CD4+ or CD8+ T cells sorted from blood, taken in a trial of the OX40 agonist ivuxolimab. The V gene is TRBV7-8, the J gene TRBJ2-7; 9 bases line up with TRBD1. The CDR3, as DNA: TGTGCCAGCAGCGGCCAGGGACAGGGATCTTACGAGCAGTACTTC. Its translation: CASSGQGQGSYEQYF.